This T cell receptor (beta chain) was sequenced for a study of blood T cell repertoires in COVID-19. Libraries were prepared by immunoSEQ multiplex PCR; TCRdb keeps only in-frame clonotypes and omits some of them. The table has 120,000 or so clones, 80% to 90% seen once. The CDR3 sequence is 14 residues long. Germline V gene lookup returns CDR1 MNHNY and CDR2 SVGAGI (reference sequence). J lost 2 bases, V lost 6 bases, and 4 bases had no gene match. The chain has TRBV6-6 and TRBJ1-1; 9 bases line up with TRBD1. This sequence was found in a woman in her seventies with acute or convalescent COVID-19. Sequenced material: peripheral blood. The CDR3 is CASRGQGTNTEAFF. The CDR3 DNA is TGTGCCAGCAGAGGACAGGGGACAAACACTGAAGCTTTCTTT.